The 24 T cell receptor beta chains below come from one sample, sequenced in a study of blood T cells in healthy people across ages. For the second PCR, which ran for about 7 to 11 cycles, a sample-barcoded 5' primer and a J-beta primer mix were used. TCRdb recomputed calls from the 5' RACE reads with MiXCR, one row per CDR3 protein. This sample has some 1.4 million distinct CDR3 sequences, with about 43% found just once. The sequenced sample consisted of blood. These receptors all come from a woman under 30 in good health.

This clonotype was observed a handful of times. The V gene is TRBV4-1, the J gene TRBJ1-1, with unresolved D. Trimming took 0 bases from V and 7 from J, leaving 12 bases between them. Germline V lookup: CDR1 MGHRA, CDR2 YSYEKL. The CDR3 is 14 residues long. The CDR3 spells CASSQDAGRSEAFF. CDR3 in DNA: TGCGCCAGCAGCCAAGATGCAGGCAGGAGTGAAGCTTTCTTT.

V gene TRBV12-3 or TRBV12-4 combines with J gene TRBJ1-1, with TRBD1 as a possible D gene (6 bases). V shed 5 bases and J shed 8 bases, with 15 bases lying between them. The CDR3 extends over 13 amino acids. The CDR3: CASSVGADSEAFF. The CDR3 nucleotides read TGTGCCAGCAGTGTAGGTGCGGACAGCGAAGCTTTCTTT.

V usage is TRBV5-8 and J usage is TRBJ2-3; 12 bases are a match to TRBD2. The V segment lost 0 bases and the J segment 4 bases; nucleotides outside the gene matches: 12. Germline V CDR1 and CDR2: SGHTS, YDEGEE. This CDR3 has 19 amino acids. The CDR3 bases are TGTGCCAGCAGCTTGGGACTAGCGGGAGTGAAGGATCGGGCAGATACGCAGTATTTT. This gives the protein CASSLGLAGVKDRADTQYF.

The chain carries TRBV25-1 and TRBJ2-1; possibly TRBD2 for D (6 bases). The CDR3 extends over 15 amino acids. Germline V gene sequence: CDR1 MGHDK, CDR2 SYGVNS. V dropped 4 bases and J dropped 8 bases, with 18 bases sitting between them. CDR3 nucleotide sequence: TGTGCCAGCAGTGCCCCCGGGACTTTTTTCGATGAGCAGTTCTTC. Translating gives CASSAPGTFFDEQFF.

This clonotype was picked up a small number of times. This chain connects TRBV12-5 to TRBJ2-5; 10 positions match TRBD2. Germline V gene data show CDR1 as LGHNT and CDR2 as FRNRAP. CDR3 length: 13 amino acids. The junction had 4 bases not matched to a gene; V was cut back by 7 bases and J by 5 bases. CDR3 residues: CASASGSRETQYF. As DNA, the CDR3 is TGTGCTAGTGCTAGCGGGAGTAGGGAGACCCAGTACTTC.

This CDR3 reads CASKARDTSTDTQYF. The CDR3 DNA follows: TGTGCCAGCAAAGCCCGGGACACAAGCACAGATACGCAGTATTTT. The chain carries TRBV12-3 or TRBV12-4 and TRBJ2-3; possible D gene TRBD1, 6 bases. This CDR3 comprises 15 residues. Trimming pared 7 bases from V and 0 bases from J, leaving 14 bases between.

The genes are TRBV2 and TRBJ1-5; tentatively, D is TRBD1 (6 bases). Germline CDR1 and CDR2: SNHLY and FYNNEI. CDR3 size: 14 residues. V gave up 8 bases and J gave up 1 base, with 12 bases separating them. CDR3: CASCGQISNQPQHF. The CDR3 region has the DNA TGTGCCAGCTGCGGACAGATAAGCAATCAGCCCCAGCATTTT.

The chain combines TRBV12-3 or TRBV12-4 with TRBJ2-3; 7 nucleotides match TRBD2. The J segment lost 2 bases and the V segment lost 5 bases, leaving 10 bases of the junction unmatched. This CDR3 is built from 16 residues. The CDR3 region has the DNA TGTGCCAGCAGTACGTTACTAGCGACCAACACAGATACGCAGTATTTT. Protein product: CASSTLLATNTDTQYF.

In regard to this clonotype: A much more abundant neighbour one base away suggests this may be a read error. The chain recombines TRBV7-2 with TRBJ2-5, with TRBD2 matching over 12 bases. The DNA end lines up better with TRBJ2-7; the J call may be wrong. CDR3 length: 14 amino acids. Germline loops: CDR1 SGHTA, CDR2 FQGNSA. As DNA, the CDR3 is TGTGCCAGCACCCTAGCGGGAGGGGCCTACGAGCAGTACTTC. Protein sequence: CASTLAGGAYEQYF.

There are a few counts of this clonotype. The rearrangement joins TRBV6-4 to TRBJ2-1, with 9 bases that match TRBD2. This CDR3 has 17 amino acids. Germline CDR1 reads MRHNA; CDR2 reads SNTAGT. V dropped 3 bases and J dropped 4; count of bases not matched to a gene: 10. The CDR3 sequence is CASSEQLAGGGYNEQFF. CDR3 nucleotide sequence: TGTGCCAGCAGTGAACAACTGGCGGGAGGGGGTTACAATGAGCAGTTCTTC.

This chain connects TRBV7-2 to TRBJ2-5; no clear D. There are 14 residues in the CDR3. In germline, CDR1 is SGHTA, CDR2 FQGNSA. V gave up 1 base and J gave up 11 bases, with 17 bases separating them. The CDR3 DNA sequence: TGTGCCAGCAGCTTAGACCCGGTGAAGAATGAGCAGTACTTC. This codes for CASSLDPVKNEQYF. Full variable domain (remainder filled in from reference TRBV7-2 and TRBJ2-5): GAGVSQSPSNKVTEKGKDVELRCDPISGHTALYWYRQSLGQGLEFLIYFQGNSAPDKSGLPSDRFSAERTGGSVSTLTIQRTQQEDSAVYLCASSLDPVKNEQYFGPGTRLLVL.

The sample holds one count of this clonotype. Compared with germline, one end of the junction differs, possibly owing to a read error. V and J are TRBV7-8 and TRBJ2-5, with D perhaps being TRBD1 or TRBD2 (5 bases each). From germline, CDR1 is SGHVS and CDR2 FQNEAQ. The CDR3 length is 15 residues. CDR3: CASSSLSGPQEIQYF. The CDR3, as DNA: TGTGCCAGCAGCTCCCTATCGGGGCCACAAGAGATCCAGTACTTC.

There are many counts of this clonotype. This chain joins TRBV9 and TRBJ1-1; D is possibly TRBD1 (5 bases). The CDR3 length is 13 residues. Trimming pared 3 bases from V and 1 base from J, leaving 7 bases between. Looked up from germline, CDR1 is SGDLS and CDR2 is YYNGEE. CDR3 coding DNA: TGTGCCAGCAGCGCCGGACAGAACACTGAAGCTTTCTTT. Protein product: CASSAGQNTEAFF.

About this clonotype: This sequence may be a read error, since a much larger clone differs from it by one base. The chain carries TRBV12-3 or TRBV12-4 and TRBJ2-3; TRBD1 agrees at 7 bases. J lost 8 bases, V lost 6 bases, and 8 bases had no gene match. The CDR3 runs to 13 residues. The CDR3 coding sequence is TGTGCCAGCAGACCTACAGGGGCAGGTACGCAGTATTTT. Translation: CASRPTGAGTQYF.

This clonotype appeared many times. This rearrangement joins TRBV7-2 to TRBJ2-1, with TRBD2 matching 15 bases. The junction had 6 bases not matched to a gene; V was cut back by 5 bases and J by 7 bases. The CDR3 length is 16 residues. Germline lookup yields CDR1 SGHTA and CDR2 FQGNSA. The CDR3 DNA reads TGTGCCAGCAGCGTCGGACTAGCGGGGGGGTCGAATGAGCAGTTCTTC. Encoded protein: CASSVGLAGGSNEQFF.

This chain uses TRBV4-1 with TRBJ2-1, with 9 bases matching TRBD1. Trimming removed 8 bases from V and 5 bases from J; junction bases left unmatched: 7. Looked up from germline, CDR1 is MGHRA and CDR2 is YSYEKL. This CDR3 spans 14 amino acids. The CDR3, as DNA: TGCGCCAGCCGGAGGGGACAGGGACACAATGAGCAGTTCTTC. This encodes CASRRGQGHNEQFF.

This clonotype was seen a few times. The chain joins TRBV20-1 to TRBJ1-1, with TRBD1 as a possible D gene (5 bases). The V gene's germline CDR1 is DFQATT and CDR2 SNEGSKA (reference sequence). CDR3 length: 11 amino acids. The V end was cut by 1 base, the J end by 13 bases, with 13 bases between. The CDR3, as DNA: TGCAGTGCTAGAGCAGGGACGAGTGTTTTCTTT. Protein product: CSARAGTSVFF.

The J gene is TRBJ2-3, the V gene TRBV20-1; D unresolved. CDR1 and CDR2 (germline): DFQATT, SNEGSKA (reference sequence). V shed 0 bases and J shed 2 bases, with 18 bases lying between them. This CDR3 has 17 amino acids. In nucleotides, the CDR3 is TGCAGTGCTAGAGATCTCTCCGGGCCTTCTTACACAGATACGCAGTATTTT. Its translation: CSARDLSGPSYTDTQYF.

The table lists this clonotype with a few counts. This sequence joins TRBV6-1 and TRBJ1-5; perhaps TRBD1 as D (5 bases). This CDR3 spans 13 amino acids. From germline, CDR1 is MNHNS and CDR2 SASEGT. The V end was cut by 6 bases, the J end by 5 bases, with 11 bases between. The CDR3 sequence: CASREGTYQPQHF. The CDR3 DNA sequence: TGTGCCAGCAGGGAGGGGACCTATCAGCCCCAGCATTTT.

The rearrangement links TRBV21-1 to TRBJ1-5. TRBV21-1 is a pseudogene locus. This CDR3 region has 15 residues. The CDR3 reads CASSKLRSSNQHQHF. The CDR3 nucleotides read TGTGCCAGCAGCAAACTGCGGAGTAGCAATCAGCACCAGCATTTT.

The chain links TRBV12-3 or TRBV12-4 to TRBJ1-3; D possibly corresponds to TRBD1 (5 bases). The CDR3 length is 15 residues. V was trimmed by 7 bases and J by 2 bases, leaving 15 bases between them. The CDR3 loop is CASTFKTGPGNTIYF. The CDR3 DNA sequence: TGTGCCAGCACCTTTAAGACGGGACCTGGAAACACCATATATTTT.

This clonotype was recorded a few times. The J gene is TRBJ2-1, the V gene TRBV20-1; weak D call: TRBD1 (6 bases). This CDR3 has 17 residues. Looked up from germline, CDR1 is DFQATT and CDR2 is SNEGSKA (reference sequence). Trimming left V 3 bases short and J 3 bases short, with 21 bases between. CDR3 in amino acids: CSASPWGLGADYNEQFF. CDR3 DNA: TGCAGTGCTAGTCCTTGGGGCTTGGGGGCCGACTACAATGAGCAGTTCTTC.

The V call is TRBV9, the J call TRBJ2-3; TRBD2 matches at 13 bases. Germline V CDR1 and CDR2: SGDLS, YYNGEE. The CDR3 is made up of 16 amino acids. V lost 7 bases to trimming and J lost 2 bases; unmatched junction nucleotides: 7. Here the CDR3 DNA reads TGTGCCAGCGTACCCGGACTAGCGGGGGTCACAGATACGCAGTATTTT. It yields the protein CASVPGLAGVTDTQYF.

There are a few counts of this clonotype. The chain joins TRBV12-3 or TRBV12-4 to TRBJ2-1; possible D gene TRBD2, 6 bases. The CDR3 length is 16 residues. V lost 5 bases and J lost 6, with 20 bases in between. CDR3 sequence reads: CASSPSPPEGPNEQFF. The CDR3 DNA sequence: TGTGCCAGCAGTCCCTCTCCTCCGGAGGGCCCCAATGAGCAGTTCTTC.